The clone carrying this T cell receptor (beta chain) was found a few times. These data are taken from a study of patients and donors after allogeneic stem cell transplantation. The CDR3 totals 13 residues. V lost 5 bases to trimming and J lost 1 base, with 11 bases between them. The germline V gene encodes CDR1 DFQATT and CDR2 SNEGSKA (reference sequence). Via MiXCR, TCRdb re-called the RT-PCR reads, giving one row per CDR3 protein. The sample lists more than 850,000 distinct CDR3 sequences, 18% occurring once. The chain uses TRBV20-1 and TRBJ1-1; D ambiguous. The TCR comes from a human donor who was either an allogeneic HSCT recipient or a stem cell or donor lymphocyte infusion donor (not recorded which). It is not recorded whose cells these are; they may come from a transplant donor. The sequencing input was blood, either unsorted or a sorted T cell fraction (not recorded which). CDR3 loop: CSARGHENTEAFF. CDR3 bases: TGCAGTGCTCGAGGTCACGAGAACACTGAAGCTTTCTTT.